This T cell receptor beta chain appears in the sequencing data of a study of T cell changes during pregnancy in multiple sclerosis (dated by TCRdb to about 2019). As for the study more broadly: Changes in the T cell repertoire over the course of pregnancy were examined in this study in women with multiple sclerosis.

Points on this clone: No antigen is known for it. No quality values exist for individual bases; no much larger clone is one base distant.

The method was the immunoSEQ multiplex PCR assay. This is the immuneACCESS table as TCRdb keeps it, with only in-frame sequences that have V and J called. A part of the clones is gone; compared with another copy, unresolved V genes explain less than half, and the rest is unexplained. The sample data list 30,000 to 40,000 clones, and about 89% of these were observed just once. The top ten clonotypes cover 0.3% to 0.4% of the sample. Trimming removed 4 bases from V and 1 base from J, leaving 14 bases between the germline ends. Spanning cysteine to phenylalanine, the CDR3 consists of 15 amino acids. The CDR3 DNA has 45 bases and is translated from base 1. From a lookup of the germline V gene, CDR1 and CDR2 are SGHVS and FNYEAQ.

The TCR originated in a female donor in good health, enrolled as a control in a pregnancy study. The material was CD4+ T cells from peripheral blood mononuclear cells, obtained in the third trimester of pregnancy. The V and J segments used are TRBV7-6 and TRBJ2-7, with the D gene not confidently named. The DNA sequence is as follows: TGTGCCAGCAGCTCCAATCCAGGAAGTTCCTACGAGCAGTACTTC. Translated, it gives CASSSNPGSSYEQYF.